A selection of T cell receptor beta chains follows, all from one sample in a study of blood T cell repertoires in COVID-19. Profiled with immunoSEQ multiplex PCR; TCRdb holds only in-frame clones, not every one. Of approximately 200,000 clones listed, about 86% are singletons. Sequenced material: PBMCs or T cells enriched from blood (not recorded which). The receptors come from a man aged 35 to 55 who had recovered from COVID-19. Both conserved end residues are part of each CDR3. A D gene is named only where the DNA matches it firmly. A clone size is listed for some rows: how often the clone was seen (once, few, many), or a class if it is expanded.

>NA|TRBJ1-6|NA|TRBV27
TGTGCCAGCAGTCCCCTCTCAGGGAATAGTAATTCACCCCTCCACTTT
CASSPLSGNSNSPLHF
>NA|TRBJ1-2|NA|TRBV7-8
TGTGCCAGCAGCGCCCCAGGGACTTTCGGCTACACCTTC
CASSAPGTFGYTF
>NA|TRBJ1-2|NA|TRBV4-3
TGCGCCAGCAGCCAAGCGACAGACTCTAACTATGGCTACACCTTC
CASSQATDSNYGYTF
>NA|TRBJ2-2|NA|TRBV3-1/TRBV3-2
TGTGCCAGCAGCCAAGAAAGGGCGGGGGCTACGAGGACCGGGGAGCTGTTTTTT
CASSQERAGATRTGELFF
>NA|TRBJ1-1|NA|TRBV20-1
TGCAGTGCTAGAGATCAGGGAACCGAATGG
CSARDQGTEW
>NA|TRBJ1-2|NA|TRBV27
TGTGCCAGCAGTTTATCAGTAGGGAGTGGGCTAGGCTACACCTTC
CASSLSVGSGLGYTF
>NA|TRBJ1-6|NA|TRBV19
TGTGCCAGTAGTATAGGGCAGATGGTTAATTCACCCCTCCACTTT
CASSIGQMVNSPLHF
>NA|TRBJ2-3|NA|TRBV19
TGTGCCAGTAGCCCCAAGCGTGCAGATACGCAGTATTTT
CASSPKRADTQYF
>NA|TRBJ2-3|TRBD2|TRBV28
TGTGCCAGCAGTTCAATGACTAGCGGGGGGTGGGAAACAGATACGCAGTATTTT
CASSSMTSGGWETDTQYF
>NA|TRBJ1-5|TRBD1|TRBV5-8
TGTGCCAGCAGCACGGGACAGGGATCCCTCCAGCCCCAGCATTTT
CASSTGQGSLQPQHF
>few|TRBJ1-5|TRBD1|TRBV19
TGTGCCAGTAGAGATTCCGGAACAGGGGGAGTCAGCAATCAGCCCCAGCATTTT
CASRDSGTGGVSNQPQHF
>NA|TRBJ1-2|NA|TRBV19
TGTGCCAGTGGACAGTTCTATGGCTACACCTTC
CASGQFYGYTF
>NA|TRBJ1-3|NA|TRBV5-4
TGTGCCAGCAGGGACGGACAGCTCCCTGGAAACACCATATATTTT
CASRDGQLPGNTIYF
>NA|TRBJ2-5|NA|TRBV9
TGTGCCAGCAGCGTAGCACTCTCGAGCGGCCAAGAGACCCAGTACTTC
CASSVALSSGQETQYF
>NA|TRBJ1-5|TRBD1|TRBV3-1/TRBV3-2
TGTGCCAGCAGCCAAGATGCTGGAGGGGGCATGGATCAGCCCCAGCATTTT
CASSQDAGGGMDQPQHF
>NA|TRBJ1-5|NA|TRBV4-1
TGCGCCAGCAGCCAAGAACGGGTTGGCAGTGCTCCCTCGCATTTT
CASSQERVGSAPSHF
>few|TRBJ1-3|NA|TRBV6-6
TGTGCCAGCAGTCTCTCGCTTGACGGACACCGATCTGGAAACACCATATATTTT
CASSLSLDGHRSGNTIYF
>NA|TRBJ1-2|NA|TRBV6-5
TGTGCCAGCAGTTACGCGACTGGGTATGGCTACACCTTC
CASSYATGYGYTF
>NA|TRBJ1-5|TRBD1|TRBV30
TGTGCCTGGAGAGACAGGGCTGCCACTGGGCCCCAGCATTTT
CAWRDRAATGPQHF
>NA|TRBJ2-3|NA|TRBV15
TGTGCCACCAGCAGAGGTTTAGCCGCGGACACAGATACGCAGTATTTT
CATSRGLAADTDTQYF
>NA|TRBJ2-7|NA|TRBV5-1
TGCGCCAGCAGCTTTGACTCCCCTCAGGGGAGCAAGTACTTC
CASSFDSPQGSKYF
>once|TRBJ2-1|NA|TRBV24-1
TGTGCCACCGTAGCTAACAATGAGCAATTCTTC
CATVANNEQFF
>NA|TRBJ2-5|NA|TRBV5-6
TGTGCCAGCAGCTCGAGGCAGGGCGGATACGAGGAGACCCAGTACTTC
CASSSRQGGYEETQYF
>NA|TRBJ1-1|NA|TRBV9
TGTGCCAGCAGCCGTGGAGGCGGGGAGACAAACACTGAAGCTTTCTTT
CASSRGGGETNTEAFF
>NA|TRBJ1-5|NA|TRBV29-1
TGCAGCGTTGTAGCAGATAGCAATCAGCCCCAGCATTTT
CSVVADSNQPQHF
>NA|TRBJ2-1|TRBD2|TRBV4-3
TGCGCCAGCAGCCGGGGACTAGCGGGAGATTACAATGAGCAGTTCTTC
CASSRGLAGDYNEQFF
>NA|TRBJ1-2|TRBD1|TRBV5-6
TGTGCCAGCAGCTTGTTGCAAGCCGACAGGGGAGTAGGTGGCTACACCTTC
CASSLLQADRGVGGYTF
>NA|TRBJ2-2|NA|TRBV7-2
TGTGCCAGCAGCTTAGCGCCGGGGAACACCGGGGAGCTGTTTTTT
CASSLAPGNTGELFF
>NA|TRBJ2-1|TRBD1|TRBV18
TGTGCCAGCACGATACTCCCCTCGACAGGGGACAATGAGCAGTTCTTC
CASTILPSTGDNEQFF
>NA|TRBJ2-7|NA|TRBV10-1
TGCGCCAGCACATTCAAGGGGGTCTACGAGCAGTACTTC
CASTFKGVYEQYF
>NA|TRBJ2-3|NA|TRBV24-1
TGTGCCACCAGTGTTGAGGGTGCCACAGATACGCAGTATTTT
CATSVEGATDTQYF
>NA|TRBJ2-7|TRBD2|TRBV10-3
TGTGCCATCAAGATTAATAGCGGGGTAGACTACGAGCAGTACTTC
CAIKINSGVDYEQYF
>NA|TRBJ2-3|NA|TRBV3-1/TRBV3-2
TGTGCCAGCAGCCAAGCCCGGACTTCCTTCCTCACAGATACGCAGTATTTT
CASSQARTSFLTDTQYF
>once|TRBJ2-1|NA|TRBV7-9
TGTGCCAGCAGCCGGACGGGGTCCAATGAGTGGCAGTTCTTC
CASSRTGSNEWQFF
>NA|TRBJ2-7|NA|TRBV28
TGTGCCAGCAGTCGAACCGGGGGTACCTACGAGCAGTACTTC
CASSRTGGTYEQYF
>NA|TRBJ1-5|NA|TRBV19
TGTGCCAGTAATCCAGGGAAGGCAAGCAATCAGCCCCAGCATTTT
CASNPGKASNQPQHF
>NA|TRBJ1-5|NA|TRBV20-1
TGCAGTGCTAGTAAGGGGTTCGTCAATCAGCCCCAGCATTTT
CSASKGFVNQPQHF
>few|TRBJ1-1|TRBD1|TRBV19
TGTGGGACAGGGGTTGGATTGAACACTGAAGCTTTCTTT
CGTGVGLNTEAFF
>NA|TRBJ1-1|NA|TRBV2
TGTGCCAGCAGTGAAGAGCGGGTATTCACTGAAGCTTTCTTT
CASSEERVFTEAFF
>NA|TRBJ2-7|TRBD2|TRBV5-1
TGCGCCAGCAGCTTGGAAAGCGGGGGTGCGCGGGAGCAGTACTTC
CASSLESGGAREQYF
>NA|TRBJ1-1|NA|TRBV30
TGTGCCTGGAGTGTCAGGGTCCTGAACACTGAAGCTTTCTTT
CAWSVRVLNTEAFF
>NA|TRBJ1-1|NA|TRBV6-4
TGTGCCAGCAGGGGGGGGGAGAGCACTGAAGCTTTCTTT
CASRGGESTEAFF
>NA|TRBJ2-7|NA|TRBV20-1
TGCAGTGCTAGTGACTCGTCCTACGAGCAGTACTTC
CSASDSSYEQYF
>NA|TRBJ2-1|NA|TRBV9
TGTGCCAGCAGCGTAGAAGGACTAGGGGGCAATGAGCAGTTCTTC
CASSVEGLGGNEQFF
>NA|TRBJ2-1|TRBD1|TRBV13
TGTGCCAGCAGCTTTTCGCGTCCTCGTTTGAGACAGGGATACAATGAGCAGTTCTTC
CASSFSRPRLRQGYNEQFF
>NA|TRBJ1-1|NA|TRBV3-1/TRBV3-2
TGTGCCAGCAGCCAAGAATCAACTTCCTGGGGCCCCACTGAAGCTTTCTTT
CASSQESTSWGPTEAFF
>NA|TRBJ2-7|NA|TRBV12-5
TGTGCTAGTGGTTTGGCCTTGGAGGGAAAGTCCTACGAGCAGTACTTC
CASGLALEGKSYEQYF
>NA|TRBJ2-7|TRBD1|TRBV5-1
TGCGCCAGCAGCTGGGGACAGGGGCCCAACGAGCAGTACTTC
CASSWGQGPNEQYF
>NA|TRBJ1-6|TRBD1|TRBV7-2
TGTGCCAGCAGCTCGGACAGGGATTCACCCCTCCACTTT
CASSSDRDSPLHF
>NA|TRBJ1-1|TRBD1|TRBV5-1
TGCGCCAGCAGCTCCCGGACAGGACTGAACACTGAAGCTTTCTTT
CASSSRTGLNTEAFF
>NA|TRBJ1-5|NA|TRBV30
TGTGCCTGGAGCGTGGACAATAATCAGCCCCAGCATTTT
CAWSVDNNQPQHF
>NA|TRBJ1-2|TRBD1|TRBV4-1
TGCGCCAGCAGCCAACCTAATGACAGGGGGCATGGCTACACCTTC
CASSQPNDRGHGYTF
>NA|TRBJ1-5|NA|TRBV12-3/TRBV12-4
TGTGCCAGCACCCGGACAGGCAATCAGCCCCAGCATTTT
CASTRTGNQPQHF
>NA|TRBJ1-3|TRBD1|TRBV5-1
TGCGCCAGCAGCCAGGGACAGGCCTTCGGAAACACCATATATTTT
CASSQGQAFGNTIYF